The 31 T cell receptor beta chains listed next were all sequenced from one sample in a study of T cell changes during pregnancy in multiple sclerosis. Only in-frame clones appear in the TCRdb table, and some are missing; sequencing was by immunoSEQ multiplex PCR. The sample consists of about 110,000 clones, about 89% of them appearing once. The sample consisted of peripheral blood, taken before pregnancy. The receptors originated from a female donor with multiple sclerosis, enrolled in a pregnancy study.

This clone has just a few counts. The chain joins TRBV5-4 to TRBJ2-7, with TRBD2 identical over 9 bases. Germline CDR1 reads SGHNT; CDR2 reads YYREEE (reference sequence). The CDR3 is 13 residues long. Trimming took 4 bases from V and 9 from J; bases not matched to a gene: 8. The CDR3 coding sequence is TGTGCCAGCAGCCTTAGCGGGAGCTGGCTGCAGTACTTC. This sequence encodes CASSLSGSWLQYF.

This clone occurred once. The CDR3 region has the DNA TGTGCCAGCAGCTTATCTGGGCAGGGCGAGGGCTACACCTTC. It specifies CASSLSGQGEGYTF. This chain uses TRBV7-2 with TRBJ1-2, with D possibly TRBD1 on 5 matching bases. V lost 2 bases and J lost 8, with 15 bases in between. The CDR3 has 14 amino acids. CDR1 and CDR2 from the germline V gene are SGHTA and FQGNSA.

The CDR3 is CASSRDRGRGDTQYF. In DNA, the CDR3 is TGCGCCAGCAGCCGGGACAGGGGGCGAGGAGATACGCAGTATTTT. This chain links TRBV5-1 with TRBJ2-3; 12 bases line up with TRBD1. Germline V gene lookup returns CDR1 SGHRS and CDR2 YFSETQ. V shed 4 bases and J 5 bases; nucleotides not matched to a gene: 5. There are 15 residues in the CDR3.

The chain combines TRBV19 with TRBJ1-1; 8 bases are a match to TRBD1. This CDR3 is 15 amino acids long. Germline V CDR1 and CDR2: LNHDA, SQIVND (reference sequence). Trimming removed 5 bases from V and 4 bases from J; junction bases left unmatched: 9. The CDR3 sequence: CASSLLGQGPTEAFF. In nucleotides, the CDR3 is TGTGCCAGTAGTTTGTTAGGACAGGGTCCCACTGAAGCTTTCTTT.

This clone has more than one count but fewer than ten. This sequence joins TRBV6-5 and TRBJ1-6; D ambiguous. V was shortened by 5 bases and J by 7 bases, with 9 bases between the two germline ends. The germline gives CDR1 MNHEY, CDR2 SVGAGI. This CDR3 is 13 amino acids long. The CDR3 sequence is CASSGGENSPLHF. CDR3 in DNA: TGTGCCAGCAGTGGCGGTGAAAATTCACCCCTCCACTTT.

The V and J genes are TRBV19 and TRBJ1-4, with 7 nucleotides matching TRBD1. After removal of 4 bases from V and 7 bases from J, the junction contained 12 bases not matched to a gene. Per germline, CDR1 LNHDA and CDR2 SQIVND (reference sequence). The CDR3 is made up of 16 amino acids. CDR3 nucleotides: TGTGCCAGTAGTACCGCCTTGACAGGGTTGGTTGAAAAACTGTTTTTT. This gives the protein CASSTALTGLVEKLFF. Based on the CDR3 plus reference TRBV19 and TRBJ1-4, the full variable domain is DGGITQSPKYLFRKEGQNVTLSCEQNLNHDAMYWYRQDPGQGLRLIYYSQIVNDFQKGDIAEGYSVSREKKESFPLTVTSAQKNPTAFYLCASSTALTGLVEKLFFGSGTQLSVL.

This clone was observed a few times. V usage is TRBV7-3 and J usage is TRBJ2-3; D might be TRBD2 (6 bases). The CDR3 consists of 15 residues. The germline V gene has CDR1 SGHTA and CDR2 FQGTGA. Deletions cut 1 base from V and 3 bases from J, with 11 bases between. CDR3 region: CASSLSGGLTDTQYF. In DNA, the CDR3 is TGTGCCAGCAGCTTAAGTGGAGGGTTGACAGATACGCAGTATTTT.

This chain connects TRBV29-1 to TRBJ2-7, with 7 bases identical to TRBD1. This CDR3 has 12 amino acids. The V gene's germline CDR1 is SQVTM and CDR2 ANQGSEA. The trim removed 5 bases at V and 5 bases at J, leaving 6 bases unmatched. The CDR3 sequence is CSVYRGSNEQYF. In DNA, the CDR3 is TGCAGCGTTTACAGGGGTAGTAACGAGCAGTACTTC.

This chain uses TRBV27 with TRBJ2-5; 9 nucleotides match TRBD2. The CDR3 runs 16 residues. V shed 3 bases, J shed 5 bases, and the junction held 10 bases outside the gene matches. CDR1 is MNHEY, CDR2 SMNVEV, per germline (reference sequence). DNA of the CDR3: TGTGCCAGCAGTTTTTCCTCGGGACTAGCTGGGGAGACCCAGTACTTC. Translation gives CASSFSSGLAGETQYF.

This clone occurred a few times. The chain couples TRBV28 to TRBJ1-2; a weak D match, TRBD1 (6 bases). In germline, CDR1 is MDHEN, CDR2 SYDVKM. The CDR3 spans 14 residues. The germline V and J ends were trimmed by 3 bases and 4 bases, with 12 bases remaining between them. The CDR3 loop reads CASSFGDNPYGYTF. CDR3 DNA sequence: TGTGCCAGCAGTTTTGGGGACAACCCCTATGGCTACACCTTC.

This clone was observed a single time. The rearrangement uses TRBV6-1 and TRBJ2-3; no clear D gene. Germline V gives CDR1 MNHNS, CDR2 SASEGT. This CDR3 contains 13 residues. Trimming pared 7 bases from V and 0 bases from J, leaving 8 bases between. The CDR3 sequence is CASNFRSTDTQYF. The CDR3 DNA reads as TGTGCCAGCAATTTCAGGAGCACAGATACGCAGTATTTT.

The chain employs TRBV10-3 and TRBJ1-1, with 7 positions matching TRBD1. Looked up from germline, CDR1 is ENHRY and CDR2 is SYGVKD. V gave up 11 bases and J gave up 1 base; unmatched junction bases: 7. This CDR3 has 13 residues. The CDR3 here is CAATGTANTEAFF. The CDR3 DNA reads TGTGCCGCGACCGGGACAGCGAACACTGAAGCTTTCTTT.

This clone was found once. The chain has TRBV19 and TRBJ2-5, with 9 bases aligning to TRBD1. V was pared by 1 base and J by 5 bases, with 5 bases of the junction left unmatched. Germline V gives CDR1 LNHDA, CDR2 SQIVND (reference sequence). This CDR3 contains 15 residues. In DNA form, the CDR3 reads TGTGCCAGTAGTATAGGGACAGGGGCTAGGGAGACCCAGTACTTC. Amino acid sequence: CASSIGTGARETQYF. Based on the CDR3 plus reference TRBV19 and TRBJ2-5, the full variable domain is DGGITQSPKYLFRKEGQNVTLSCEQNLNHDAMYWYRQDPGQGLRLIYYSQIVNDFQKGDIAEGYSVSREKKESFPLTVTSAQKNPTAFYLCASSIGTGARETQYFGPGTRLLVL.

The gene calls are TRBV5-5 and TRBJ1-5; TRBD1 matches 10 bases. This CDR3 is 14 amino acids long. CDR1 and CDR2 (germline): SGHKS, YYEKEE (reference sequence). Trimming cost V 4 bases and J 6 bases; bases outside gene matches: 4. CDR3 region: CASSRDRGIQPQHF. The CDR3 nucleotides are TGTGCCAGCAGCCGGGACAGGGGAATTCAGCCCCAGCATTTT. The whole variable domain, remainder taken from reference TRBV5-5 and TRBJ1-5, is DAGVTQSPTHLIKTRGQQVTLRCSPISGHKSVSWYQQVLGQGPQFIFQYYEKEERGRGNFPDRFSARQFPNYSSELNVNALLLGDSALYLCASSRDRGIQPQHFGDGTRLSIL.

J is TRBJ1-6 and V is TRBV11-2, with D possibly being TRBD1 (5 bases). This CDR3 is built from 15 residues. Germline V CDR1 and CDR2: SGHAT, FQNNGV. V was shortened by 1 base and J by 6 bases, with 10 bases between the two germline ends. CDR3 protein: CASSLGVDTNSPLHF. The CDR3 coding sequence is TGTGCCAGCAGCTTAGGCGTGGACACTAATTCACCCCTCCACTTT.

The chain employs TRBV11-2 and TRBJ2-5, with 9 bases matching TRBD2. The CDR3 has 16 amino acids. V was pared by 4 bases and J by 1 base, with 7 bases of the junction left unmatched. Germline V gene sequence: CDR1 SGHAT, CDR2 FQNNGV. The CDR3 is CASSSWGGGAQETQYF. In DNA form, the CDR3 reads TGTGCCAGCAGCTCATGGGGCGGGGGGGCCCAAGAGACCCAGTACTTC.

V and J are TRBV19 and TRBJ2-1, with D maybe TRBD2 (7 bases). CDR3 length: 16 residues. The V gene lost 3 bases and the J gene lost 2 bases, with 14 bases spanning the gap. Germline V CDR1 and CDR2: LNHDA, SQIVND (reference sequence). CDR3 DNA: TGTGCCAGTAGTATCCGAGGGGGGGCTGCCTACAATGAGCAGTTCTTC. Translating gives CASSIRGGAAYNEQFF.

The chain recombines TRBV7-9 with TRBJ2-1, with TRBD1 identical over 7 bases. The germline CDR1 and CDR2 sequences are SEHNR and FQNEAQ (reference sequence). V shed 5 bases and J 6 bases; nucleotides not matched to a gene: 7. This CDR3 contains 14 residues. CDR3 bases: TGTGCCAGCAGCCGGACCGGGACAGCCAATGAGCAGTTCTTC. Its protein is CASSRTGTANEQFF. Filled out from reference TRBV7-9 and TRBJ2-1, the complete variable domain reads DTGVSQNPRHKITKRGQNVTFRCDPISEHNRLYWYRQTLGQGPEFLTYFQNEAQLEKSRLLSDRFSAERPKGSFSTLEIQRTEQGDSAMYLCASSRTGTANEQFFGPGTRLTVL.

This clone came up a few times. CDR3 region: CASSPPGGMVTEAFF. The CDR3 DNA reads TGTGCCAGCAGTCCCCCAGGGGGCATGGTGACTGAAGCTTTCTTT. This chain links TRBV28 with TRBJ1-1, with 8 bases fitting TRBD1. V lost 5 bases, J lost 5 bases, and 10 bases stayed unmatched. The germline V gene encodes CDR1 MDHEN and CDR2 SYDVKM. This CDR3 has 15 amino acids.

The rearrangement uses TRBV7-9 and TRBJ2-2; 14 bases match TRBD2. The CDR3 is 18 amino acids. Losses at the gene ends were 5 bases for V and 4 bases for J; bases not matched to a gene: 9. Per germline, CDR1 SEHNR and CDR2 FQNEAQ (reference sequence). CDR3 sequence (DNA): TGTGCCAGCAGCCTCTCCGGACTAGCGGGAGGCCGCACCGGGGAGCTGTTTTTT. Protein sequence: CASSLSGLAGGRTGELFF.

This clone has a single count. This chain uses TRBV30 with TRBJ2-7; no clear D. The CDR3 spans 13 residues. Per the germline V gene, CDR1 is GTSNPN and CDR2 is SVGIG (reference sequence). V lost 2 bases, J lost 2 bases, and 10 bases lay in between. The CDR3 DNA reads TGTGCCTGGAGTTCAGGAATCCCCTACGAGCAGTACTTC. It codes for CAWSSGIPYEQYF.

The chain recombines TRBV11-2 with TRBJ2-1; 7 bases map to TRBD1. Germline CDR1 and CDR2: SGHAT and FQNNGV. The CDR3 spans 15 residues. J gave up 4 bases and V 2 bases, and 5 bases lay outside the gene matches. As DNA, the CDR3 is TGTGCCAGCAGCTTATTGACAGGGCTTTACAATGAGCAGTTCTTC. Amino acid sequence: CASSLLTGLYNEQFF.

The rearrangement joins TRBV4-1 to TRBJ2-3; a weak D match, TRBD2 (5 bases). The CDR3 is made up of 14 amino acids. V lost 1 base and J lost 2, with 7 bases in between. The germline V gene encodes CDR1 MGHRA and CDR2 YSYEKL. CDR3 amino acids: CASSQVASTDTQYF. In nucleotides, the CDR3 is TGCGCCAGCAGCCAAGTAGCGTCCACAGATACGCAGTATTTT.

This clone was counted a single time. The chain employs TRBV7-2 and TRBJ2-3; D unclear. This CDR3 has 13 residues. CDR1 and CDR2 from the germline V gene are SGHTA and FQGNSA. Trimming shortened V by 0 bases and J by 5 bases, and 6 bases separated the two germline ends. The DNA for the CDR3 is TGTGCCAGCAGCTTAGCGAGCCGAGATACGCAGTATTTT. As protein: CASSLASRDTQYF.

This chain links TRBV19 with TRBJ1-5; weak D call: TRBD1 (5 bases). This CDR3 has 13 residues. Trimming removed 9 bases at V and 4 bases at J, with 13 bases between. Germline V gene sequence: CDR1 LNHDA, CDR2 SQIVND (reference sequence). CDR3 DNA sequence: TGTGCCAGCACCCGGGGGTTTAATCAGCCCCAGCATTTT. This encodes CASTRGFNQPQHF.

This sequence joins TRBV2 and TRBJ1-1; TRBD1 matches at 8 bases. Germline CDR1 and CDR2: SNHLY and FYNNEI. The junction had 12 bases not matched to a gene; V was cut back by 8 bases and J by 4 bases. This CDR3 region has 15 residues. The CDR3 nucleotides are TGTGCCAGCTCCGGACAGGGCGAAGAAGTCACTGAAGCTTTCTTT. Translation gives CASSGQGEEVTEAFF.

The rearrangement joins TRBV10-3 to TRBJ2-3; D call uncertain. The CDR3 is 11 amino acids. Germline CDR1 and CDR2: ENHRY and SYGVKD. V lost 5 bases and J 5 bases, leaving 5 bases between the germline ends. The DNA for the CDR3 is TGTGCCATCAGTCTCCTAGATACGCAGTATTTT. Encoded protein: CAISLLDTQYF.

This chain connects TRBV4-3 to TRBJ1-1; no firm D call. V was clipped by 0 bases and J by 5 bases, with 7 bases between them. Germline values: CDR1 LGHNA, CDR2 YSLEER. The CDR3 is made up of 13 amino acids. The CDR3 region has the DNA TGCGCCAGCAGCCAAGAGGAGGGAACTGAAGCTTTCTTT. This codes for CASSQEEGTEAFF.

This rearrangement joins TRBV19 to TRBJ1-4; TRBD1 is a possible D gene (6 bases). The germline CDR1 and CDR2 sequences are LNHDA and SQIVND (reference sequence). This CDR3 comprises 14 residues. Trimming stripped 3 bases from V and 8 bases from J, with 13 bases between. CDR3 bases: TGTGCCAGTAGTATGGTAGGGGGTAACGAAAAACTGTTTTTT. This translates into CASSMVGGNEKLFF.

This clone was found once. J is TRBJ2-1 and V is TRBV7-8; TRBD2 agrees at 8 bases. The CDR3 runs to 18 residues. Germline V gives CDR1 SGHVS, CDR2 FQNEAQ. J gave up 6 bases and V 5 bases, and 18 bases lay outside the gene matches. The CDR3 DNA sequence: TGTGCCAGCAGCCCAAACCTGGCGGCGCGGGAGGTCCCCAATGAGCAGTTCTTC. Its protein is CASSPNLAAREVPNEQFF. Variable domain in full (rest from reference TRBV7-8 and TRBJ2-1): GAGVSQSPRYKVAKRGQDVALRCDPISGHVSLFWYQQALGQGPEFLTYFQNEAQLDKSGLPSDRFFAERPEGSVSTLKIQRTQQEDSAVYLCASSPNLAAREVPNEQFFGPGTRLTVL.

The chain uses TRBV29-1 and TRBJ2-5, with TRBD2 matching over 8 bases. The CDR3 runs to 14 residues. V lost 6 bases, J lost 1 base, and 7 bases stayed unmatched. CDR1 is SQVTM and CDR2 is ANQGSEA in the germline V gene. DNA for the CDR3: TGCAGCGTCTCCTTAGCGGGGCCCCAAGAGACCCAGTACTTC. Its translation is CSVSLAGPQETQYF. Together with reference TRBV29-1 and TRBJ2-5, the CDR3 gives the full variable domain: SAVISQKPSRDICQRGTSLTIQCQVDSQVTMMFWYRQQPGQSLTLIATANQGSEATYESGFVIDKFPISRPNLTFSTLTVSNMSPEDSSIYLCSVSLAGPQETQYFGPGTRLLVL.